The source of this T cell receptor (beta chain) is a study of blood T cell repertoires in COVID-19. In the study overall: T cells, B-cell-depleted T cells, or PBMCs supplied cDNA or gDNA.

The repertoire was sequenced with immunoSEQ multiplex PCR; TCRdb's copy has only in-frame clones and lacks some. The sample has over 150,000 clones, 80% to 85% seen once. The V gene's germline CDR1 is LNHDA and CDR2 SQIVND (reference sequence). This CDR3 contains 18 residues. The trim removed 4 bases at V and 0 bases at J, leaving 14 bases unmatched. A few counts support this clone. Material for sequencing was peripheral blood. This rearrangement joins TRBV19 to TRBJ1-1; 7 bases line up with TRBD1. The clonotype originates from a man younger than 30 with active or convalescent COVID-19. The CDR3 is CASSNRVKTGTMNTEAFF. The CDR3 coding sequence is TGTGCCAGTAGTAACCGAGTTAAGACAGGGACCATGAACACTGAAGCTTTCTTT.